This T cell receptor (beta chain) was recovered during a study of shared clonotypes between healthy human individuals (dated by TCRdb to 2018 to 2020). Context from the whole study: A couple of women and a few men aged 18 to 49 years were included in the cohort. Between about 0.8 and 8.9 billion PBMCs per donor were obtained by leukapheresis. To estimate repertoire size and how much clonotypes are shared between individuals, the study performed deep sequencing of blood TCR repertoires from five healthy adults. For each donor, three plates each were used for CD4 naive and CD4 memory, two plates were used for CD8 naive, and one plate was used for CD8 memory. To increase sequencing depth and limit assay-specific biases, TCR repertoire library preparation and sequencing were carried out by different laboratories using diverse techniques.

Overall results and qualifications from the work: The genetic and exposure-history diversity represented was limited by the small number of donors. Estimated clonotype richness was generally larger for naive than for memory subsets. Pairwise subsampling led to the expectation that sequencing depth would affect the degree of clonotype sharing among donors. Higher generation probabilities were observed for clonotypes shared by all four sorted-subset donors than for non-shared clonotypes. Incomplete sequencing was indicated by rarefaction of sorted-subset datasets, despite the large sequencing depth. Sampling was restricted to blood, and TCR repertoires in tissues likely differ from the TCR repertoires found in blood. About 4.5% of naive CD4, 3.5% of naive CD8, 2.3% of memory CD4, and approximately 0.4% of memory CD8 clonotypes were shared across four donors.

TCR CDR3 regions were amplified from genomic DNA by multiplex PCR using the deep immunoSEQ assay. Extracted genomic DNA from each cell subset was distributed evenly across all wells of several immunoSEQ 96-well plates, and each plate was treated as a replicate. For sorted subsets, around 0.2 ug of genomic DNA, equivalent to tens of thousands of T cell genomes, went into each replicate PCR. Purified libraries were measured with a Qubit 3.0 fluorometer, size-checked on a Bioanalyzer 2100, and measured again with the KAPA Library Quantification kit. A separate single-read 150-cycle Illumina NextSeq 550 flow cell was used to sequence each immunoSEQ 96-well plate. As for how the authors treated the data: Because only junctional sequences without quality scores were contained in the immunoSEQ output, filtering matching that applied to full-length reads could not be performed. Sequences were annotated with PyIR, a Python wrapper for IgBLAST v1.9, and V/J genes and CDR3 were assigned using IMGT germline references. Reads were removed for weak V/J assignments (E-value above 1e-6), missing CDR3, stop codons, out-of-frame junctions, or ambiguous translated residues. V3J clonotypes were defined by identical inferred V gene, J gene, and CDR3 amino acid sequence. To compute the percentage overlap between repertoires, the number of shared unique clonotypes was divided by the size of the smaller repertoire. RTK rarefaction, the Chao1 estimator, and Recon v2.1 estimates of unobserved clonotypes were used to assess repertoire richness. Generation probabilities for all TCRbeta clonotypes obtained by the gDNA method from a handful of donors were computed using OLGA. TCRdb provides this immuneACCESS table in a form limited to in-frame rearrangements. Some clones are lacking; in checked studies, under half of them reflect an unresolved V gene, and why the rest are absent is not known. Clone size and V and J calls were adopted from that table, with D and trimming inferred from the DNA. The sample has about 2 million clones on record, roughly 95% of them singletons. The ten largest make up 0.9% to 1.5% of the sample.

CD8 naive samples were CD45RO-negative cells positively selected for CCR7, giving a CD45RA+CCR7+ population that excluded TemRA cells. Healthy HIV-negative adults with no recently reported acute infections or vaccinations were included as donors. Every donor was a Caucasian adult residing in Nashville, Tennessee, USA. Blood was collected by leukapheresis, and PBMCs were isolated by Ficoll-Histopaque density gradient centrifugation and then cryopreserved in liquid nitrogen vapor phase. Purity and quantity of every magnetically sorted T cell population were checked by analytical flow cytometry. Genomic DNA was isolated from each sorted fraction and quantified by UV absorbance on a Nanodrop 2000c. CDR1 and CDR2, looked up from the germline V gene, are SGHVS and FNYEAQ. V and J are truncated by 2 bases and 4 bases respectively, leaving an intervening sequence of 21 bases. Spanning cysteine to phenylalanine, the CDR3 consists of 17 amino acids. Only CDR3 DNA is held: 51 bases, read in frame from base 1.

A remark on this clone: Its antigen is not yet known. The record has no base qualities; no much larger clone is one base away.

The source material was naive CD8+ T cells sorted from blood. Interpreted using the paper, the cell subset or site label stands for: CD45RA+CCR7+. The sequence was collected from a man between 18 and 29 years old in good health. Recombination connected TRBV7-6 to TRBJ2-7; a tentative D match to TRBD2 spans 6 bases. The CDR3 in this case is CASSLYPGGAEHYEQYF. In nucleotide form, the sequence is TGTGCCAGCAGCTTATACCCCGGGGGAGCGGAACATTACGAGCAGTACTTC.